The 8 T cell receptor beta chains listed next were all sequenced from one sample in a study of shared clonotypes between healthy human individuals. Libraries were prepared by immunoSEQ multiplex PCR; TCRdb keeps only in-frame clonotypes and omits some of them. The profile shows over 2 million clones, over 85% of them singletons. The sequenced sample consisted of naive CD4+ T cells sorted from blood. Documented subset: CD45RA+ positively selected. Receptor source: a man younger than 30 in good health.

The chain couples TRBV7-9 to TRBJ2-5, with TRBD1 matching over 8 bases. CDR1 is SEHNR and CDR2 is FQNEAQ in the germline V gene (reference sequence). The CDR3 is 13 amino acids. With 2 bases clipped from V and 5 bases from J, the junction kept 1 base outside the gene matches. As DNA, the CDR3 is TGTGCCAGCAGCTTACAGGGGGCTGAGACCCAGTACTTC. This encodes CASSLQGAETQYF.

V is TRBV30 and J is TRBJ2-3, with 7 bases lining up with TRBD1. The V gene's germline CDR1 is GTSNPN and CDR2 SVGIG (reference sequence). CDR3 length: 13 amino acids. After removal of 7 bases from V and 2 bases from J, the junction contained 6 bases not matched to a gene. CDR3 bases: TGTGCCTCCACACAGGGGATCACAGATACGCAGTATTTT. Amino acids: CASTQGITDTQYF.

The J gene is TRBJ1-6, the V gene TRBV6-6; D is perhaps TRBD1 (5 bases). V lost 7 bases to trimming and J lost 10 bases, with 17 bases between them. The length of the CDR3 is 14 residues. CDR1 and CDR2 (germline): MNHNY, SVGAGI (reference sequence). CDR3 in amino acids: CASNRVGAGSPLHF. The CDR3 bases are TGTGCCAGCAATAGGGTCGGGGCAGGCTCACCCCTCCACTTT.

Concerning this clone: Other DNA sequences from this sample encode an identical CDR3 as well. The chain has TRBV5-6 and TRBJ2-5, with D maybe TRBD2 (5 bases). The CDR3 runs 14 residues. Germline CDR1 reads SGHDT; CDR2 reads YYEEEE. Trimming took off 0 bases at V and 2 bases at J, with 8 bases between the two ends. Here the CDR3 reads CASSLAGLQETQYF. CDR3 coding DNA: TGTGCCAGCAGCTTGGCCGGACTGCAAGAGACCCAGTACTTC.

The chain carries TRBV7-3 and TRBJ1-2; weak D call: TRBD1 (5 bases). V was shortened by 5 bases and J by 12 bases, with 22 bases between the two germline ends. The CDR3 has 14 amino acids. CDR1 is SGHTA and CDR2 is FQGTGA in the germline V gene. This CDR3 is CASSLSRDSGSHTF. The CDR3 coding sequence is TGTGCCAGCAGCCTTTCCCGGGACTCCGGATCCCACACCTTC.

This chain links TRBV30 with TRBJ2-3; TRBD2 matches 7 bases. The CDR3 is made up of 15 amino acids. Trimming cost V 1 base and J 3 bases; bases outside gene matches: 7. CDR1 is GTSNPN, CDR2 SVGIG, per germline (reference sequence). CDR3 in DNA: TGTGCCTGGAGTGGGGACGGGGGGATGACAGATACGCAGTATTTT. Its translation is CAWSGDGGMTDTQYF. Full variable domain (rest looked up from reference TRBV30 and TRBJ2-3): SQTIHQWPATLVQPVGSPLSLECTVEGTSNPNLYWYRQAAGRGLQLLFYSVGIGQISSEVPQNLSASRPQDRQFILSSKKLLLSDSGFYLCAWSGDGGMTDTQYFGPGTRLTVL.

V and J are TRBV4-1 and TRBJ1-4; no clear D gene. Germline V gene data show CDR1 as MGHRA and CDR2 as YSYEKL. This CDR3 region has 13 residues. Trimming took 1 base from V and 7 from J, leaving 7 bases between them. The CDR3 DNA reads TGCGCCAGCAGCCAAGCTAGGGTTGAAAAACTGTTTTTT. Translated, it gives CASSQARVEKLFF.

The chain uses TRBV9 and TRBJ1-2; TRBD1 matches 8 bases. This CDR3 spans 16 amino acids. Trimming took 4 bases from V and 8 from J; bases not matched to a gene: 16. CDR1 SGDLS and CDR2 YYNGEE come from the germline V gene. As DNA, the CDR3 is TGTGCCAGCAGCTCACCTGGGACAGGTCTAGGAAGGGGCTACACCTTC. Amino acids: CASSSPGTGLGRGYTF.